This T cell receptor (beta chain) comes out of a study of blood T cell repertoires in COVID-19 (TCRdb year 2020). Broadly, across the study: The collaborator samples originated in the United States, Italy and Spain and spanned the acute and convalescent phases of COVID-19. The material from the prospective study consisted of cDNA or gDNA derived from T cells, B-cell-depleted T cells, or PBMCs. Deeply sampled blood TCRbeta repertoires from subjects exposed to, actively infected with, or recovered from COVID-19 were included in the dataset. The repertoires were made available in a free public database intended to serve as a resource for research on the immune response to SARS-CoV-2. Samples came from the ongoing ImmuneRACE study (first 160 participants) plus 1,254 subjects from 6 global collaborators. A de-identified subject ID, COVID-19 status, age in years and sex were almost always included in the sample metadata. Where HLA class I and class II types were available, the types were taken from metadata supplied by the sample provider, not from assay-based typing.

This clone has more than one count but fewer than ten. Its antigen has not been determined. Base quality data are lacking; no much larger clone is found one base away. Participants in the prospective study were aged roughly 18 to 100 years, lived in some 24 United States geographic areas, and enrolled through a virtual design. To assign participants to cohorts, the prospective study relied on clinical history that participants themselves reported in a screening survey and a study questionnaire. Mobile phlebotomists in the prospective study collected whole blood, serum and a nasopharyngeal or oropharyngeal swab from every participant. Additional blood draws and questionnaires over an approximately 2-month period could optionally be provided by prospective study participants. Blood samples from the prospective study were shipped frozen or at room temperature prior to DNA extraction. Study-wide findings and limitations: How much clinical and demographic metadata was included differed by source and by participant, and the metadata was provided uncurated.

The immunoSEQ Assay, a bias-controlled multiplex PCR, was used to amplify TCRbeta CDR3 regions from genomic DNA. For the original study's pipeline: The number of nucleated cells in each sample was estimated from the amplification of reference gene primers within the assay. To quantify the absolute abundance of each unique TCRbeta CDR3 rearrangement, sequence reads were collapsed and filtered. Productive Simpson clonality was computed per sample as the square root of Simpson's diversity index over productive rearrangements. In its TCRdb copy, this immuneACCESS table keeps in-frame sequences only and misses some clones. Where compared with another copy, unresolved V genes explain less than half of these, and the others have no known cause. V and J calls and clone size are copied from that table; D and trimming were computed from the DNA. The sample table lists a few hundred thousand clones, over 75% of them with a count of one. The ten largest account for under 4% of the sample.

The CDR3 runs 15 amino acids, cysteine and phenylalanine included. Only the CDR3 portion is preserved as DNA: 45 bases, with reading frame beginning at the first base. Trimming takes 6 bases from V and 2 bases from J, and the germline ends sit 14 bases apart. CDR1 and CDR2 (MDHEN, SYDVKM) derive from the germline V gene. This sequence originates from a woman aged 18 to 35 in a cohort exposed to, infected with or recovered from COVID-19 (not recorded which). The sequencing sample was made of PBMCs or T cells enriched from blood (not recorded which). The chain couples TRBV28 to TRBJ1-5; the D gene cannot be named for sure. The DNA sequence is given as TGTGCCAGCAGGCCGACGAACGGGGGCAATCAGCCCCAGCATTTT. Its translation is CASRPTNGGNQPQHF.